This T cell receptor beta chain appears in the sequencing data of a study of tissue T cells after allogeneic stem cell transplantation. Study-wide points: The study did not identify alloreactive or antigen-specific tissue TCRs, and some clones might be persisting host cells. Anatomically similar tissues had similar TCR repertoires within each patient. Shared clones across patients were few; motif clustering revealed tissue-specific shared signatures.

Remarks on this clone: Its specificity is unknown. Mouse gene names and germline throughout. The sequenced fragment ends 1 residue before the CDR3 boundary, so the rest is inferred from the germline J gene.

Survey-depth TCRbeta CDR3 sequencing reported V/J genes and productive frequencies. Data came from immunoSEQ multiplex PCR; TCRdb stores just in-frame clones and leaves some out. The profile shows about 17,000 clones, roughly three quarters of them singletons. Germline values: CDR1 GFQATS, CDR2 STVNSAI. With 0 bases clipped from V and 1 base from J, the junction kept 1 base outside the gene matches. The CDR3 runs to 14 residues. The clonotype was recovered from a female BALB/c mouse in good health. As its MHC haplotype, the strain has H2-d. Sequencing was performed on spleen. V gene TRBV20 combines with J gene TRBJ1-1; TRBD1 matches at 8 bases. The covered CDR3 bases are TGTGGTGCTAGGGAAGGGACAGGAAACACAGAAGTCTTC. Translated, it gives CGAREGTGNTEVF. The complete CDR3 reads CGAREGTGNTEVFF.